Presented here are 5 T cell receptor beta chains from one specimen sequenced in a study of CD8+ T cells in alopecia areata. Treatment noted: oral pan-JAK inhibitor, 5-10 mg twice daily. In each case, RNA was isolated and then reverse transcribed into cDNA as the sequencing template. Clones were sequenced by immunoSEQ multiplex PCR, and TCRdb holds only the in-frame ones, with some missing. The sample records 100,000 to 120,000 clones, 45% to 65% being singletons. The material sequenced was CD4+ T cells sorted from blood, taken at week 24, from a patient treated with tofacitinib. These receptors all come from a human donor with alopecia areata.

This sequence joins TRBV6-5 and TRBJ2-7, with 9 bases lining up with TRBD1. The V gene end was trimmed by 10 bases and the J gene end by 5 bases; junction bases not matched to a gene: 12. CDR1 is MNHEY, CDR2 SVGAGI, per germline. CDR3 length: 14 amino acids. The CDR3 DNA reads TGTGCCACCGAAGGGACAGGGACAGTCCACGAGCAGTACTTC. Protein product: CATEGTGTVHEQYF.

V is TRBV30 and J is TRBJ2-5, with D perhaps being TRBD1 or TRBD2 (5 bases each). V shed 4 bases and J shed 5 bases, with 17 bases lying between them. The germline CDR1 and CDR2 sequences are GTSNPN and SVGIG (reference sequence). The CDR3 loop spans 14 amino acids. The CDR3 nucleotides read TGTGCCTGGACCGAAAAGGGGAGTACGGAGACCCAGTACTTC. It translates to CAWTEKGSTETQYF.

Written as DNA, the CDR3 is TGTGCCAGCAGTGGGAGTGGCGGTTCAAGGGAAAAACTGTTTTTT. Translated, it gives CASSGSGGSREKLFF. The rearrangement uses TRBV2 and TRBJ1-4; D remains ambiguous. V lost 4 bases and J 8 bases, leaving 17 bases between the germline ends. This CDR3 has 15 amino acids. Germline V lookup: CDR1 SNHLY, CDR2 FYNNEI.

The chain couples TRBV5-6 to TRBJ1-1; TRBD1 agrees at 8 bases. Unmatched junction bases numbered 5, after V lost 3 bases and J lost 4 bases. This CDR3 is 14 amino acids long. Per the germline V gene, CDR1 is SGHDT and CDR2 is YYEEEE. The CDR3: CASSWQGAGTEAFF. The CDR3 DNA reads TGTGCCAGCAGCTGGCAGGGGGCAGGCACTGAAGCTTTCTTT.

J is TRBJ2-7 and V is TRBV29-1, with D uncertain. The CDR3 sequence is 12 residues long. Deletions cut 6 bases from V and 7 bases from J, with 16 bases between. Germline V lookup: CDR1 SQVTM, CDR2 ANQGSEA. DNA of the CDR3: TGCAGCGTGGCCCCAACGGCTCTTGAGCAGTACTTC. Translating gives CSVAPTALEQYF.